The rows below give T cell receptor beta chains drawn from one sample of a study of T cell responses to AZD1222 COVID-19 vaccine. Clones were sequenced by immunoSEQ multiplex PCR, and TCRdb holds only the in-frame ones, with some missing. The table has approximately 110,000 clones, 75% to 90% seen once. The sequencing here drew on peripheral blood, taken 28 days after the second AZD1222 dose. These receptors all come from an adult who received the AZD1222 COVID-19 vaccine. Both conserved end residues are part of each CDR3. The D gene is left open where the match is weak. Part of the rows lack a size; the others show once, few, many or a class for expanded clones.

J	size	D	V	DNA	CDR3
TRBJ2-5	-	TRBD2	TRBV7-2	TGTGCCAGCAGCGCGGGGGGCCCGGAGACCCAGTACTTC	CASSAGGPETQYF
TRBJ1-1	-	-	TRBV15	TGTGCCACCAGCGGGGGGGTGGGCACTGAAGCTTTCTTT	CATSGGVGTEAFF
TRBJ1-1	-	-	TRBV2	TGTGCCAGCAGTGCACAGGTGAACACTGAAGCTTTCTTT	CASSAQVNTEAFF
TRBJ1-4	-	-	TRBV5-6	TGTGCCAGCAGCCTGTATACAGGGTCCACGGAGAAACTGTTTTTT	CASSLYTGSTEKLFF
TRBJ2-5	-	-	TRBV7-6	TGTGCCAGCAGCTTAGCGGTAGGCCCTCGGGAGACCCAGTACTTC	CASSLAVGPRETQYF
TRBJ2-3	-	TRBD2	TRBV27	TGTGCCAGCAGACTAGCGGGGTCAGATACGCAGTATTTT	CASRLAGSDTQYF
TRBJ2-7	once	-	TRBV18	TGTGCCAGCTCAACGGAGGGGACGGTCTACGAGCAGTACTTC	CASSTEGTVYEQYF
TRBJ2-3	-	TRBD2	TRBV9	TGTGCCAGCAGCCTACACGAGGGGACTAGCGGGGTAGATACGCAGTATTTT	CASSLHEGTSGVDTQYF
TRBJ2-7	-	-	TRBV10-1	TGCGCCAGCAGTGAGAGTCCGGGGGCCTACGGGCAGTACTTC	CASSESPGAYGQYF
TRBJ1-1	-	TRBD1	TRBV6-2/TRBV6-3	TGTGCCAGCAGTTACGGGACAGTAGAAGCTTTCTTT	CASSYGTVEAFF
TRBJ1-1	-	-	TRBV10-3	TGTGCCATCAGTAGCCCCTACACTGAAGCTTTCTTT	CAISSPYTEAFF
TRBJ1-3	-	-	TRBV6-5	TGTGCCAGCAGCGCCGAACGGAGGAGAAACACCATATATTTT	CASSAERRRNTIYF
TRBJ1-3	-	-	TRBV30	TGTGCCTGGAGTGGTGGGATCGTGCGTGGAAACACCATATATTTT	CAWSGGIVRGNTIYF
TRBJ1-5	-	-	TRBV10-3	TGTGCCACCCGGGAGGGGGGCAATCAGCCCCAGCATTTT	CATREGGNQPQHF
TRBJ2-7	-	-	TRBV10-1	TGCGCCAGCAGTGAGTCGCGCGCAGACTCACCCTACGAGCAGTACTTC	CASSESRADSPYEQYF
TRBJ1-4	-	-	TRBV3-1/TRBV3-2	TGTGCCAGCAGCCCACGGTGGGACTCGAGTGAAAAACTGTTTTTT	CASSPRWDSSEKLFF
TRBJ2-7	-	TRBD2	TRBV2	TGTGCCAGCACCTATGGGGGGGGAATCTCCTACGAGCAGTACTTC	CASTYGGGISYEQYF
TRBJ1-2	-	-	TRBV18	TGTGCCAGCTCACCATCTCAGGAACTTAACTATGGCTACACCTTC	CASSPSQELNYGYTF
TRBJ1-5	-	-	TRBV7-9	TGTGCCAGCAGCTTAGGACTCTTGAATCAGCCCCAGCATTTT	CASSLGLLNQPQHF
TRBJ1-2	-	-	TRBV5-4	TGTGCCAGCAGCTTGGGCCGGGACGGCGGTAACTATGGCTACACCTTC	CASSLGRDGGNYGYTF
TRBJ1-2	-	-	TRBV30	TGTGCCTGGAGTCGATATGGGTCTGGCTATGGCTACACCTTC	CAWSRYGSGYGYTF
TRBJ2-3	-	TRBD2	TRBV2	TGTGCCAGCAGTGCTCTTCTAGCGGGGCCACCGGCAGATACGCAGTATTTT	CASSALLAGPPADTQYF
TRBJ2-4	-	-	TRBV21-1	TGTGCCAGCAGCATACTAAGTGCATACCGGGACAGGGGGAGAGGGTACATTCAGTACTTC	CASSILSAYRDRGRGYIQYF
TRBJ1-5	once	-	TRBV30	TGTGCCTGGAGTGTACAGGAAAATCAGCCCCAGCATTTT	CAWSVQENQPQHF
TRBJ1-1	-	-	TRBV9	TGTGCCAGCAGCGTAGAGATGAACACTGAAGCTTTCTTT	CASSVEMNTEAFF
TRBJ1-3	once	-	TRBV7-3	TGTGCCAGCAGCTTCGGGTGGGGTTCTGGAAACACCATATATTTT	CASSFGWGSGNTIYF
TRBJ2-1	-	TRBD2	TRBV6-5	TGTGCCAGCAGCCCCCTGGGAGGGCTGGACAATGAGCAGTTCTTC	CASSPLGGLDNEQFF
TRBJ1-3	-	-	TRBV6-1	TGTGCCAGCAGTGAAGCTGGGACATCTGGAAACACCATATATTTT	CASSEAGTSGNTIYF
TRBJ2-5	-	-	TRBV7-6	TGTGCCAGCAGCTTAGGCGAGGGGACGGGGGTTGAGACCCAGTACTTC	CASSLGEGTGVETQYF
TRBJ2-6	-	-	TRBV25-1	TGTGCCACCAGGCATAGGCTAGCTCCACGGCCGGGGGCCAACGTCCTGACTTTC	CATRHRLAPRPGANVLTF
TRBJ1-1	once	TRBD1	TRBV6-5	TGTGCCAGCAGTCAACAGGGGACTGGAACTGAAGCTTTCTTT	CASSQQGTGTEAFF
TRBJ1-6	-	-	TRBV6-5	TGTGCCAGCAGTCGACAGGACAGCTATAATTCACCCCTCCACTTT	CASSRQDSYNSPLHF
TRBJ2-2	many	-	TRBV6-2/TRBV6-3	TGTGCCAGCAGTGCCCAGCCCACCGGGGAGCTGTTTTTT	CASSAQPTGELFF
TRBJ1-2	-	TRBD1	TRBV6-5	TGTGCCAGCAGTCAGACAGGGGGCGTACGCTACACCTTC	CASSQTGGVRYTF
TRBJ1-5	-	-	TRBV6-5	TGTGCCAGCAGTTACCGACAGAGCGGCAATCAGCCCCAGCATTTT	CASSYRQSGNQPQHF
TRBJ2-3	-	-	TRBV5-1	TGCGCCAGCAGCCCGCGGGGACCGGATACGCAGTATTTT	CASSPRGPDTQYF
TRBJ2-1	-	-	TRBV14	TGTGCCAGCAGCTCGGGCCCCGGGGGGCAGTTCTTC	CASSSGPGGQFF
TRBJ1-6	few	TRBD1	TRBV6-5	TGTGCCAGCAGCGGCAAAGGGACAGGGAATTCACCCCTCCACTTT	CASSGKGTGNSPLHF
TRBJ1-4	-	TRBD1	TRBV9	TGTGCCAGCAGCGTATGGGGGCAGGGGGGTGAAAAACTGTTTTTT	CASSVWGQGGEKLFF
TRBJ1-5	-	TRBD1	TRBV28	TGTGCCAGCAGTTTATCGCAGGGGGCATTGGGGAATCAGCCCCAGCATTTT	CASSLSQGALGNQPQHF
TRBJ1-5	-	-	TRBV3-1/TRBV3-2	TGTGCCAGCAGCCCCCAGTTTATAGGGAGCAATCAGCCCCAGCATTTT	CASSPQFIGSNQPQHF
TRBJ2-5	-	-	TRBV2	TGTGCCAGCAACAACGAGTTGGAGACCCAGTACTTC	CASNNELETQYF
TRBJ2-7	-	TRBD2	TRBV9	TGTGCCAGCAGCGTATACGGGGAGGGGACCTACGAGCAGTACTTC	CASSVYGEGTYEQYF
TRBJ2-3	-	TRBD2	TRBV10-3	TGTGCCTCCCTCGGCGGGGGGGATACGCAGTATTTT	CASLGGGDTQYF
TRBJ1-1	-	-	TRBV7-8	TGTGCCAGCATCGGACGGATTAACACTGAAGCTTTCTTT	CASIGRINTEAFF
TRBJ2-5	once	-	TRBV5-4	TGTGCCAGCAGCTTGGAGGGGCAGTCGGAGACCCAGTACTTC	CASSLEGQSETQYF
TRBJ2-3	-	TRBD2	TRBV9	TGTGCCAGCAGCGTAGGAAGCGGGGGGTTTTTGACAGATACGCAGTATTTT	CASSVGSGGFLTDTQYF
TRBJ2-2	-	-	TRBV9	TGTGCCAGCAGCGTACGATCGGTCCCGACGAACACCGGGGAGCTGTTTTTT	CASSVRSVPTNTGELFF
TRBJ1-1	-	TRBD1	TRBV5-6	TGTGCCAGCAGCTTGGCGACAGGGTATGATGAAGCTTTCTTT	CASSLATGYDEAFF
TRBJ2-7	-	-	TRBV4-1	TGCGCCAGCAGCCAAGAAGGGCCTTACGAGCAGTACTTC	CASSQEGPYEQYF